This T cell receptor beta chain was sequenced in a study of OX40 agonist ivuxolimab in advanced cancers. Study context: Patients were dosed with the agonistic anti-OX40 (CD134) antibody ivuxolimab. Study-wide findings and caveats: On average, CD8+ T cells had more expanded clones than CD4+. Clonal expansion in partial responders at 0.1-3.0 mg/kg ranked among the lowest.

Germline V gene lookup returns CDR1 SGHTA and CDR2 FQGNSA. The trim removed 7 bases at V and 2 bases at J, leaving 5 bases unmatched. This CDR3 is built from 15 residues. Sequencing used immunoSEQ multiplex PCR; TCRdb keeps in-frame clones, though not all of them. The profile shows tens of thousands of clones, around 83% of them singletons. In the case of this clone: Antigen: not known.

With baseline, cycle 4 day 1, and cycle 7 day 1 as timepoints, blood was sampled. Sequencing was performed on CD4+ or CD8+ T cells sorted from blood, taken in a trial of the OX40 agonist ivuxolimab. The sequence was collected from an adult with an advanced solid tumor such as melanoma, head and neck, liver or kidney cancer. The chain links TRBV7-2 to TRBJ2-1; 10 bases match TRBD1. For the CDR3, the DNA is TGTGCCAGCACCCTGACAGGGGGCGCCTACAATGAGCAGTTCTTC. Translated: CASTLTGGAYNEQFF.